One sample yielded the 28 T cell receptor beta chains listed below, sequenced in a study of Ad26.COV2.S vaccination and SARS-CoV-2 variants. Noted treatment: roughly 20 received Ad26.COV2.S at low or high dose, single or two shots; roughly 5 received placebo; per-sample allocation not given. Sample collection was performed on day 63 after the first vaccine or placebo injection. TCRdb's table, derived via immunoSEQ multiplex PCR, lists solely in-frame clones and lacks some. The sample holds around 300,000 clones, about 85% seen once. Source: peripheral blood, taken in a trial of Ad26.COV2.S vaccine versus placebo. Every receptor here comes from a person aged 18-65 years who received the Ad26.COV2.S COVID-19 vaccine or a placebo.

The chain combines TRBV10-3 with TRBJ1-3; D not certain. This CDR3 contains 14 residues. Trimming left V 2 bases short and J 0 bases short, with 5 bases between. Germline V CDR1 and CDR2: ENHRY, SYGVKD. The CDR3 region has the DNA TGTGCCATCAGTGAGGCCGGCTCTGGAAACACCATATATTTT. It yields the protein CAISEAGSGNTIYF.

This rearrangement joins TRBV25-1 to TRBJ2-1; D gene ambiguous. V lost 3 bases and J 6 bases, leaving 18 bases between the germline ends. The CDR3 loop spans 16 amino acids. CDR1 is MGHDK, CDR2 SYGVNS, per germline. CDR3 sequence (DNA): TGTGCCAGCAGTGACGGATCGTACCTCGTAGGCAATGAGCAGTTCTTC. Translating it yields CASSDGSYLVGNEQFF.

This chain connects TRBV6-2 or TRBV6-3 to TRBJ2-2; no clear D. Germline V CDR1 and CDR2: MNHEY, SVGEGT. Trimming left V 0 bases short and J 6 bases short, with 11 bases between. The length of the CDR3 is 15 residues. The CDR3 DNA reads TGTGCCAGCAGTTACTCCCTCTATGGGGCCGGGGAGCTGTTTTTT. As protein: CASSYSLYGAGELFF.

The rearrangement joins TRBV28 to TRBJ1-2; 12 bases align to TRBD1. The trim removed 5 bases at V and 1 base at J, leaving 11 bases unmatched. Germline V gene data show CDR1 as MDHEN and CDR2 as SYDVKM. The CDR3 covers 18 residues. CDR3 coding DNA: TGTGCCAGCAGTCCCCTCGGGACAGGGGGCGCCTTTAACTATGGCTACACCTTC. This sequence encodes CASSPLGTGGAFNYGYTF.

This chain connects TRBV19 to TRBJ1-5; 7 bases line up with TRBD1. The CDR3 covers 15 residues. Germline V gene sequence: CDR1 LNHDA, CDR2 SQIVND (reference sequence). The J segment lost 7 bases and the V segment lost 0 bases, leaving 6 bases of the junction unmatched. In DNA form, the CDR3 reads TGTGCCAGTAGTATAGACGGACAGGTTTACCAGCCCCAGCATTTT. This translates into CASSIDGQVYQPQHF.

The chain has TRBV7-2 and TRBJ2-2; D is undetermined. CDR1 and CDR2 (germline): SGHTA, FQGNSA. There are 13 residues in the CDR3. The V end was cut by 5 bases, the J end by 4 bases, with 8 bases between. The CDR3 protein is CASSRTPTGELFF. The CDR3 coding sequence is TGTGCCAGCAGCCGTACCCCCACCGGGGAGCTGTTTTTT.

This clone was detected once. The chain combines TRBV18 with TRBJ2-3; 11 bases are a match to TRBD2. The junction had 3 bases not matched to a gene; V was cut back by 1 base and J by 0 bases. Germline CDR1 reads KGHSH; CDR2 reads LQKENI. The CDR3 is 17 amino acids. The CDR3 loop reads CASSPLAGGPSTDTQYF. DNA of the CDR3: TGTGCCAGCTCACCACTAGCGGGAGGGCCGAGCACAGATACGCAGTATTTT.

The genes are TRBV11-3 and TRBJ1-1; the D is unclear. Trimming stripped 2 bases from V and 5 bases from J, with 6 bases between. Looked up from germline, CDR1 is SGHNT and CDR2 is YENEEA. The length of the CDR3 is 12 residues. The CDR3 protein is CASSLKGTEAFF. In DNA form, the CDR3 reads TGTGCCAGCAGCTTAAAGGGAACTGAAGCTTTCTTT.

The chain links TRBV10-2 to TRBJ1-5; D is possibly TRBD1 (5 bases). The germline V and J ends were trimmed by 3 bases and 6 bases, with 15 bases remaining between them. Germline V gene lookup returns CDR1 WSHSY and CDR2 SAAADI. The length of the CDR3 is 15 residues. The CDR3 DNA is TGCGCCAGCAGTGATGAAAGGGGTAAGAGTCAGCCCCAGCATTTT. The encoded protein is CASSDERGKSQPQHF.

The chain combines TRBV6-5 with TRBJ1-1, with D hard to call. The CDR3 loop spans 13 amino acids. Germline CDR1 is MNHEY and CDR2 is SVGAGI. V lost 0 bases and J lost 4, with 6 bases in between. The CDR3 bases are TGTGCCAGCAGTTACTCATCATTCACTGAAGCTTTCTTT. It is translated as CASSYSSFTEAFF.

The V gene is TRBV28, the J gene TRBJ1-4; TRBD1 is a possible D gene (5 bases). This CDR3 has 14 residues. The germline V and J ends were trimmed by 7 bases and 8 bases, with 17 bases remaining between them. CDR1 and CDR2 (germline): MDHEN, SYDVKM. The CDR3, as DNA: TGTGCCAGCAAGGACACGGCGGGTTTGGAAAAACTGTTTTTT. Its translation: CASKDTAGLEKLFF.

The CDR3 bases are TGTGCCAGCAGCCAGACTAGCGGAGCATTTCAAGAGACCCAGTACTTC. Translating it yields CASSQTSGAFQETQYF. The V and J genes are TRBV28 and TRBJ2-5; the match to TRBD2 covers 9 bases. Germline assignment: CDR1 MDHEN and CDR2 SYDVKM. J gave up 2 bases and V 6 bases, and 10 bases lay outside the gene matches. The CDR3 is 16 residues long.

This chain links TRBV19 with TRBJ1-1, with 8 bases fitting TRBD1. V gave up 2 bases and J gave up 7 bases; unmatched junction bases: 12. CDR1 and CDR2 from the germline V gene are LNHDA and SQIVND (reference sequence). CDR3 size: 16 residues. This CDR3 is CASSIKGGRGPSEAFF. CDR3 coding DNA: TGTGCCAGTAGTATAAAGGGTGGCAGGGGGCCGAGTGAAGCTTTCTTT.

The chain recombines TRBV27 with TRBJ1-2, with 9 positions matching TRBD1. CDR3 length: 14 amino acids. Per the germline V gene, CDR1 is MNHEY and CDR2 is SMNVEV (reference sequence). J was trimmed by 6 bases and V by 5 bases; bases with no gene match: 7. The CDR3 here is CASSPWDRADGYTF. CDR3 DNA: TGTGCCAGCAGTCCATGGGACAGGGCGGATGGCTACACCTTC.

The chain couples TRBV30 to TRBJ1-3, with TRBD1 matching over 9 bases. Germline CDR1 and CDR2: GTSNPN and SVGIG (reference sequence). The CDR3 length is 13 residues. The V and J ends lost 3 bases and 11 bases, in that order; junction bases with no gene match: 8. CDR3 sequence: CAWSGTGSMAIYF. The CDR3 DNA reads TGTGCCTGGAGCGGGACAGGGTCCATGGCCATATATTTT.

The CDR3 DNA is TGTGCCAGCAGTTCCCGCGGGGCAAGCACAGATACGCAGTATTTT. Its protein product is CASSSRGASTDTQYF. The V and J genes are TRBV6-2 or TRBV6-3 and TRBJ2-3; tentative D call: TRBD2 (6 bases). V lost 4 bases to trimming and J lost 0 bases, with 11 bases between them. The CDR3 is made up of 15 amino acids. CDR1 and CDR2 (germline): MNHEY, SVGEGT.

The genes are TRBV5-4 and TRBJ1-3; D ambiguous. This CDR3 has 16 amino acids. Germline lookup yields CDR1 SGHNT and CDR2 YYREEE (reference sequence). The V and J ends lost 3 bases and 0 bases respectively, with 13 bases between them. This CDR3 is CASSSQIQHSGNTIYF. As DNA, the CDR3 is TGTGCCAGCAGCTCCCAGATCCAACACTCTGGAAACACCATATATTTT.

The chain employs TRBV20-1 and TRBJ1-3; D is uncertain. Germline CDR1 DFQATT, CDR2 SNEGSKA (reference sequence). CDR3 length equals 11 residues. With 6 bases removed from V and 4 bases from J, the gap between germline ends came to 7 bases. The DNA for the CDR3 is TGCAGTGCCAAGACAGGAAACACCATATATTTT. Protein sequence: CSAKTGNTIYF.

This chain links TRBV28 with TRBJ1-1; tentative D call: TRBD1 (5 bases). V dropped 1 base and J dropped 1 base, with 7 bases sitting between them. This CDR3 contains 14 residues. In germline, CDR1 is MDHEN, CDR2 SYDVKM. Here the CDR3 reads CASSLLGENTEAFF. The CDR3 DNA reads as TGTGCCAGCAGTTTATTGGGGGAGAACACTGAAGCTTTCTTT.

In its sample, this clone was seen many times. The V and J genes are TRBV6-5 and TRBJ1-1; unclear D gene. Germline V CDR1 and CDR2: MNHEY, SVGAGI. The CDR3 contains 13 residues. V lost 6 bases and J lost 0, with 8 bases in between. The CDR3 here is CASSNGLNTEAFF. CDR3 bases: TGTGCCAGCAGCAACGGACTGAACACTGAAGCTTTCTTT.

This clone has just one count. V is TRBV29-1 and J is TRBJ2-3, with TRBD1 matching 7 bases. Germline-derived CDR1 and CDR2 are SQVTM and ANQGSEA. J gave up 5 bases and V 7 bases, and 9 bases lay outside the gene matches. This CDR3 region has 13 residues. For the CDR3, the DNA is TGCAGCGCTTCAGACAGGGCCAAAGATACGCAGTATTTT. As protein: CSASDRAKDTQYF.

The V and J genes are TRBV14 and TRBJ2-1; perhaps TRBD2 as D (6 bases). The CDR3 consists of 15 residues. Germline CDR1 is SGHDN and CDR2 is FVKESK. With 1 base removed from V and 9 bases from J, the gap between germline ends came to 16 bases. CDR3 region: CASSQAPSRESEQFF. In DNA form, the CDR3 reads TGTGCCAGCAGCCAAGCTCCGTCACGGGAGAGTGAGCAGTTCTTC.

This clone appeared a few times. The CDR3: CASSLTSKGRAFGYEQYF. The DNA of the CDR3 is TGTGCCAGCAGCTTAACGTCAAAGGGGAGGGCCTTCGGGTACGAGCAGTACTTC. This chain uses TRBV7-3 with TRBJ2-7; 7 bases fit TRBD2. CDR1 is SGHTA, CDR2 FQGTGA, per germline. J lost 4 bases, V lost 0 bases, and 15 bases had no gene match. The CDR3 loop spans 18 amino acids.

V gene TRBV6-5 combines with J gene TRBJ1-1; D is possibly TRBD1 (5 bases). This CDR3 is built from 13 residues. Trimming took 6 bases from V and 0 from J, leaving 8 bases between them. CDR1 is MNHEY, CDR2 SVGAGI, per germline. The CDR3 protein is CASSGTVNTEAFF. The CDR3 DNA reads as TGTGCCAGCAGCGGGACGGTGAACACTGAAGCTTTCTTT.

The rearrangement joins TRBV4-3 to TRBJ1-4; D unclear. V lost 1 base and J lost 9, with 9 bases in between. This CDR3 is built from 13 residues. Germline V CDR1 and CDR2: LGHNA, YSLEER. This CDR3 reads CASSQGRGQKLFF. CDR3 DNA sequence: TGCGCCAGCAGCCAAGGTCGAGGTCAAAAACTGTTTTTT.

V is TRBV27 and J is TRBJ2-1; 9 positions match TRBD2. Germline V lookup: CDR1 MNHEY, CDR2 SMNVEV (reference sequence). There are 16 residues in the CDR3. V shed 4 bases and J 9 bases; nucleotides not matched to a gene: 13. CDR3 DNA sequence: TGTGCCAGCAGTTCCCGGAGCGGGGGGCCTTTCGGTGAGCAGTTCTTC. Its protein is CASSSRSGGPFGEQFF.

The J gene is TRBJ2-5, the V gene TRBV9; the match to TRBD2 covers 10 bases. Trimming removed 2 bases from V and 3 bases from J; junction bases left unmatched: 7. Per germline, CDR1 SGDLS and CDR2 YYNGEE. This CDR3 has 16 residues. CDR3 amino acids: CASSVISTSGKETQYF. As DNA, the CDR3 is TGTGCCAGCAGCGTCATCTCAACTAGCGGGAAAGAGACCCAGTACTTC. Full variable domain (outside the CDR3, taken from reference TRBV9 and TRBJ2-5): DSGVTQTPKHLITATGQRVTLRCSPRSGDLSVYWYQQSLDQGLQFLIQYYNGEERAKGNILERFSAQQFPDLHSELNLSSLELGDSALYFCASSVISTSGKETQYFGPGTRLLVL.

The rearrangement links TRBV30 to TRBJ1-2; the match to TRBD1 covers 7 bases. This CDR3 is 15 amino acids long. The junction had 9 bases not matched to a gene; V was cut back by 3 bases and J by 2 bases. Germline V gene data show CDR1 as GTSNPN and CDR2 as SVGIG (reference sequence). This chain's CDR3 is CAWRREGAQNYGYTF. Written as DNA, the CDR3 is TGTGCCTGGAGGAGAGAGGGGGCGCAGAACTATGGCTACACCTTC. The whole variable domain, filled in from reference TRBV30 and TRBJ1-2, reads SQTIHQWPATLVQPVGSPLSLECTVEGTSNPNLYWYRQAAGRGLQLLFYSVGIGQISSEVPQNLSASRPQDRQFILSSKKLLLSDSGFYLCAWRREGAQNYGYTFGSGTRLTVV.